These T cell receptor beta chains were read from a single sample in a study of blood T cell repertoires in COVID-19. Sequenced by immunoSEQ multiplex PCR; TCRdb stores in-frame clones only, minus some. Of 35,000 to 45,000 clones in the sample, just over 90% were seen once. Sample: peripheral blood. The receptors here all came from a man aged 50 to 59 with COVID-19, enrolled during active disease. Each CDR3 is given with its conserved first and last residue. The D gene is left open where the match is weak. The size field is filled for only some rows; it gives once, few, many or a size class.

TRBD1,-,TRBJ1-2,TRBV30,TGTGCCTGGAGTGTACAGGGGGCGAAAGGCTACACCTTC,CAWSVQGAKGYTF
TRBD1,-,TRBJ1-3,TRBV28,TGTGCCAGCAGTTCCAGGGGGACCCAAGGAAACACCATATATTTT,CASSSRGTQGNTIYF
-,-,TRBJ2-7,TRBV7-3,TGTGCCAGCAGCTTAAACAGGGGGGGCGAGCAGTACTTC,CASSLNRGGEQYF
-,-,TRBJ1-5,TRBV11-3,TGTGCCAGCAGCTTAGTACAGAATCAGCCCCAGCATTTT,CASSLVQNQPQHF
-,-,TRBJ1-3,TRBV5-1,TGCGCCAGCAGCTTTGGGGGACTCTCTGGAAACACCATATATTTT,CASSFGGLSGNTIYF
TRBD1,-,TRBJ2-7,TRBV10-3,TGTGCCATCAGTGAAAACGGACCCCGGGACAGGGGGTCCTACGAGCAGTACTTC,CAISENGPRDRGSYEQYF
-,-,TRBJ2-1,TRBV11-3,TGTGCCAGCAGCAGCCGGGACAACTCCTCCAATGAGCAGTTCTTC,CASSSRDNSSNEQFF
-,-,TRBJ1-4,TRBV4-1,TGCGCCAGCAGCCAGTCCCCGGGAGAAACTAATGAAAAACTGTTTTTT,CASSQSPGETNEKLFF
-,-,TRBJ1-5,TRBV2,TGTGCCAGCAGTGAATCTCTTTTTACAGGCCCGAGCAATCAGCCCCAGCATTTT,CASSESLFTGPSNQPQHF
TRBD1,-,TRBJ2-1,TRBV20-1,TGCAGTGCTAGTGGTGGTACAGGGGTGGAAAATGAGCAGTTCTTC,CSASGGTGVENEQFF
TRBD2,-,TRBJ2-5,TRBV5-4,TGTGCCAGCACCGGGAGGGGAGGGAGTGAGACCCAGTACTTC,CASTGRGGSETQYF
TRBD1,-,TRBJ2-7,TRBV4-3,TGCGCCAGCAGCCATGGACAGGGGCCCTACGAGCAGTACTTC,CASSHGQGPYEQYF
-,-,TRBJ2-7,TRBV7-2,TGTGCCAGCAGTCCGGACGGGGTCGCCTACGAGCAGTACTTC,CASSPDGVAYEQYF
TRBD1,once,TRBJ2-7,TRBV7-8,TGTGCCAGCAGCCCGGACAGGATCTTGCCCTACGAGCAGTACTTC,CASSPDRILPYEQYF
TRBD1,-,TRBJ1-3,TRBV25-1,TGTGCCAGCAGTTCCGGGACAGGGGCCTCTGGAAACACCATATATTTT,CASSSGTGASGNTIYF
-,-,TRBJ2-5,TRBV24-1,TGTGCCACCAGTGATTTGGTGGGCCGCGAGACCCAGTACTTC,CATSDLVGRETQYF
TRBD1,once,TRBJ2-5,TRBV4-2,TGTGCCAGCAGCCCGGGGGACAGGCGGTACCAAGAGACCCAGTACTTC,CASSPGDRRYQETQYF
TRBD2,-,TRBJ2-7,TRBV4-2,TGTGCCAGCAGCCGAATAATGGGACTAGCGGGAAAGGAGCAGTACTTC,CASSRIMGLAGKEQYF
-,-,TRBJ1-2,TRBV5-4,TGTGCCAGCAGCTTGGACAGACCTAACTATGGCTACACCTTC,CASSLDRPNYGYTF
-,-,TRBJ1-2,TRBV19,TGTGCCAGTAGGGCGGAGCCCGAACAGGATGGCTACACCTTC,CASRAEPEQDGYTF
-,-,TRBJ1-6,TRBV18,TGTGCCAGCTCACCAGGGCAGGATAATTCACCCCTCCACTTT,CASSPGQDNSPLHF
TRBD2,-,TRBJ2-7,TRBV19,TGTGCCAGTAGTATAGGGGGACTAGCAAGCGAGCAGTACTTC,CASSIGGLASEQYF
TRBD1,-,TRBJ1-1,TRBV5-6,TGTGCCAGCAGCTTGGACGGGACAGGTTACACTGAAGCTTTCTTT,CASSLDGTGYTEAFF
-,-,TRBJ1-6,TRBV19,TGTGCCAGTAGTGGCCGAGGCAGCTATAATTCACCCCTCCACTTT,CASSGRGSYNSPLHF
-,-,TRBJ1-3,TRBV5-1,TGCGCCAGCAGCTTGGCCGGTGCGATGAGAGGAAACACCATATATTTT,CASSLAGAMRGNTIYF
-,-,TRBJ2-3,TRBV5-1,TGCGCCAGCAGCGAAGACTGGGGGCCAGATACGCAGTATTTT,CASSEDWGPDTQYF
-,-,TRBJ2-7,TRBV6-5,TGTGCCAGCAGTTACGTGGCAGGAACGTTGAGGGTCGAGCAGTACTTC,CASSYVAGTLRVEQYF
TRBD1,-,TRBJ1-4,TRBV5-1,TGCGCCAGCAGCTTGGCCGGGACAGGGAGCGAAAAACTGTTTTTT,CASSLAGTGSEKLFF
TRBD2,-,TRBJ2-1,TRBV3-1/TRBV3-2,TGTGCCAGCAGCCAAGATTCGGCAGGAGGACTAGCGGGAGATTTAAATGAGCAGTTCTTC,CASSQDSAGGLAGDLNEQFF
TRBD1,-,TRBJ2-7,TRBV28,TGTGCCAGCAAGTCCGGGACAGGGGTTTACGAGCAGTACTTC,CASKSGTGVYEQYF
-,-,TRBJ1-2,TRBV3-1/TRBV3-2,TGTGCCAGCAGCCAACAGGGGAGTGGCTACACCTTC,CASSQQGSGYTF
-,-,TRBJ1-1,TRBV10-3,TGTGCCATCAGTGCCCAAACAGGGAGAGGGAACACTGAAGCTTTCTTT,CAISAQTGRGNTEAFF
-,once,TRBJ2-6,TRBV7-2,TGTGCCAGCAGCTTTAGTCCAGGCCGAATCTCTGGGGCCAACGTCCTGACTTTC,CASSFSPGRISGANVLTF
TRBD1,-,TRBJ2-5,TRBV5-8,TGTGCCAGCAGCTACACGGACAGGCGAGAGACCCAGTACTTC,CASSYTDRRETQYF
-,-,TRBJ2-1,TRBV3-1/TRBV3-2,TGTGCCAGCAGCCAGGCTTCCAATGAGCAGTTCTTC,CASSQASNEQFF
TRBD1,-,TRBJ2-7,TRBV5-1,TGCGCCAGCAGCTTGGCACAGGGGTACGAGCAGTACTTC,CASSLAQGYEQYF
TRBD1,-,TRBJ2-5,TRBV6-5,TGTGCCAGCAGCCAACCGGGACAGGGGCTAGAGACCCAGTACTTC,CASSQPGQGLETQYF
TRBD2,once,TRBJ2-7,TRBV10-3,TGTGCCATCAGCCGTAGCGGGAGGGCCCCCTACGAGCAGTACTTC,CAISRSGRAPYEQYF
TRBD2,once,TRBJ2-7,TRBV5-1,TGCGCCAGCAGCTTTGCCCTAGCGGGAGAAGGAGAGCAGTACTTC,CASSFALAGEGEQYF
-,-,TRBJ1-1,TRBV2,TGTGCCAGCGGGGAGGATTTGACCATGGAAGCTTTCTTT,CASGEDLTMEAFF
-,once,TRBJ1-1,TRBV15,TGTGCCACCAGCAGAGATTTTCAACAGGGTGTGAACACTGAAGCTTTCTTT,CATSRDFQQGVNTEAFF
-,-,TRBJ2-2,TRBV5-1,TGCGCCAGCAGCTTGGCCACACCGGGTGTCGGGGAGCTGTTTTTT,CASSLATPGVGELFF
-,-,TRBJ2-7,TRBV4-2,TGTGCCAGCAGCCAAGATCAACGGAGCTCCTACGAGCAGTACTTC,CASSQDQRSSYEQYF
-,-,TRBJ1-5,TRBV2,TGTGCCAGCAATCAGGGGAGAAATCAGCCCCAGCATTTT,CASNQGRNQPQHF
TRBD2,-,TRBJ2-3,TRBV6-6,TGTGCCAGCAGTTACTCCCGGGAGGGGGGCACAGATACGCAGTATTTT,CASSYSREGGTDTQYF
-,-,TRBJ2-3,TRBV27,TGTGCCAGCAGTAAGTGGGCTTTACGCACAGATACGCAGTATTTT,CASSKWALRTDTQYF
TRBD1,-,TRBJ1-1,TRBV10-1,TGCGCCAGCAATGGACAGGGTGGAGGGGTCGCTGAAGCTTTCTTT,CASNGQGGGVAEAFF
TRBD2,-,TRBJ2-1,TRBV7-2,TGTGCCAGCAGCTTAGGGCGGGAGCGTGAGCAGTTCTTC,CASSLGREREQFF
TRBD1,-,TRBJ1-6,TRBV10-3,TGTGCCATAACAGAAAACAGGGGGATGCATTCACCCCTCCACTTT,CAITENRGMHSPLHF
-,-,TRBJ1-4,TRBV15,TGTGCCACCAGCAAGAGGGGGGGCGGTAATGAAAAACTGTTTTTT,CATSKRGGGNEKLFF
-,-,TRBJ1-4,TRBV7-9,TGTGCCAGCAGCTTGTCGGCAGGGGTTGAAAAACTGTTTTTT,CASSLSAGVEKLFF
TRBD2,-,TRBJ2-3,TRBV13,TGTGCCAGCAGCCCTCTAGCGGGAAGCACAGATACGCAGTATTTT,CASSPLAGSTDTQYF
TRBD2,-,TRBJ2-1,TRBV11-1,TGTGCCAGCAGCTCTGGCGGGAGGACCGGCGAGCAGTTCTTC,CASSSGGRTGEQFF
TRBD2,-,TRBJ2-7,TRBV19,TGTGCCTCGGCGGCCGGGAGCGGGAGTGGATACGAGCAGTACTTC,CASAAGSGSGYEQYF
TRBD2,-,TRBJ2-7,TRBV4-1,TGCGCCAGCAGCCACCCTAGCGGGAGGACCTACGAGCAGTACTTC,CASSHPSGRTYEQYF
TRBD1,-,TRBJ2-2,TRBV28,TGTGCCAGCAGACGTACAGGGGACACCGGGGAGCTGTTTTTT,CASRRTGDTGELFF
TRBD1,-,TRBJ1-4,TRBV18,TGTGCCAGCTCACAAAGCCGGGACAGACCTAGTACACTGTTTTTT,CASSQSRDRPSTLFF
-,-,TRBJ2-3,TRBV5-1,TGCGCCAGCAGCCCCGGGCCTAGGCGGGGAGATACGCAGTATTTT,CASSPGPRRGDTQYF